Presented here are 17 T cell receptor beta chains from one specimen sequenced in a study of blood T cell repertoires in COVID-19. The assay was immunoSEQ multiplex PCR, and TCRdb's table has in-frame clones only and misses some. The sample contains 70,000 or so clones, 65% to 90% of which appear only once. The source material was peripheral blood. The receptor set was obtained from a woman in her fifties or sixties with acute or convalescent COVID-19.

The chain recombines TRBV30 with TRBJ2-1; TRBD1 matches 7 bases. The CDR3 length is 14 residues. Trimming took 0 bases from V and 7 from J; bases not matched to a gene: 6. The V gene's germline CDR1 is GTSNPN and CDR2 SVGIG (reference sequence). Here the CDR3 reads CAWSVGGRGNEQFF. Written as DNA, the CDR3 is TGTGCCTGGAGTGTAGGGGGCAGAGGGAATGAGCAGTTCTTC. Full variable domain (missing parts from reference TRBV30 and TRBJ2-1): SQTIHQWPATLVQPVGSPLSLECTVEGTSNPNLYWYRQAAGRGLQLLFYSVGIGQISSEVPQNLSASRPQDRQFILSSKKLLLSDSGFYLCAWSVGGRGNEQFFGPGTRLTVL.

V and J are TRBV19 and TRBJ1-2, with 12 bases identical to TRBD1. Germline V gene sequence: CDR1 LNHDA, CDR2 SQIVND (reference sequence). The CDR3 runs to 14 residues. V was clipped by 6 bases and J by 7 bases; unmatched bases: 6. The CDR3: CASRRDRGLSGYTF. The CDR3 region has the DNA TGTGCCAGTAGGAGGGACAGGGGGCTTAGTGGCTACACCTTC.

The rearrangement joins TRBV19 to TRBJ2-7, with 12 bases fitting TRBD2. The CDR3 has 17 residues. V lost 8 bases to trimming and J lost 2 bases; unmatched junction nucleotides: 13. The germline V gene encodes CDR1 LNHDA and CDR2 SQIVND (reference sequence). CDR3 residues: CASARASGGAVPYEQYF. For the CDR3, the DNA is TGTGCCAGTGCGCGGGCTAGCGGGGGGGCAGTCCCCTACGAGCAGTACTTC.

This clone appeared a single time. The J gene is TRBJ1-2, the V gene TRBV11-2; TRBD1 might be the D (5 bases). Trimming removed 0 bases at V and 4 bases at J, with 9 bases between. The CDR3 is 14 amino acids. Germline V gene lookup returns CDR1 SGHAT and CDR2 FQNNGV. The CDR3 is CASSLDQGGYGYTF. CDR3 coding DNA: TGTGCCAGCAGCTTAGATCAGGGCGGCTATGGCTACACCTTC.

V is TRBV18 and J is TRBJ1-2, with 7 bases matching TRBD1. The CDR3 is made up of 17 amino acids. V dropped 3 bases and J dropped 2; count of bases not matched to a gene: 12. CDR1 and CDR2 (germline): KGHSH, LQKENI. The CDR3 coding sequence is TGTGCCAGCTCACCTGCTGAAGGTGCGACAGGGAACTATGGCTACACCTTC. Amino acids: CASSPAEGATGNYGYTF.

This chain links TRBV6-1 with TRBJ1-3; tentatively, D is TRBD1 (6 bases). The CDR3 contains 17 residues. Looked up from germline, CDR1 is MNHNS and CDR2 is SASEGT. Deletions cut 0 bases from V and 2 bases from J, with 14 bases between. CDR3: CASSEATPAGAGNTIYF. The CDR3 region has the DNA TGTGCCAGCAGTGAAGCGACCCCCGCAGGGGCTGGAAACACCATATATTTT.

The rearrangement joins TRBV15 to TRBJ1-1, with 8 nucleotides matching TRBD1. The CDR3 totals 14 residues. J gave up 4 bases and V 7 bases, and 8 bases lay outside the gene matches. Germline V CDR1 and CDR2: LNHNV, YYDKDF (reference sequence). Here the CDR3 reads CATNRGQGGTEAFF. The CDR3 bases are TGTGCCACCAACCGAGGACAGGGAGGCACTGAAGCTTTCTTT.

The chain carries TRBV18 and TRBJ1-1, with a tentative D call TRBD1 (5 bases). V lost 1 base, J lost 0 bases, and 9 bases lay in between. The germline V gene has CDR1 KGHSH and CDR2 LQKENI. There are 15 residues in the CDR3. The CDR3 reads CASSPLDSMNTEAFF. DNA of the CDR3: TGTGCCAGCTCACCACTAGACAGCATGAACACTGAAGCTTTCTTT. The full variable domain, with the rest looked up from reference TRBV18 and TRBJ1-1, is NAGVMQNPRHLVRRRGQEARLRCSPMKGHSHVYWYRQLPEEGLKFMVYLQKENIIDESGMPKERFSAEFPKEGPSILRIQQVVRGDSAAYFCASSPLDSMNTEAFFGQGTRLTVV.

As regards this clone: Its ends do not fully match the called genes, so a read error is possible. This chain joins TRBV6-4 and TRBJ2-2; 10 nucleotides align to TRBD1. The germline V gene has CDR1 MRHNA and CDR2 SNTAGT. The CDR3 sequence is 15 residues long. CDR3 nucleotide sequence: TGTGCCAGCAGCTTGGACAGGGGGAACGCCGGGGAGCTGTTTTTT. Its protein is CASSLDRGNAGELFF.

The chain links TRBV7-2 to TRBJ2-4; 9 positions match TRBD2. CDR1 and CDR2 from the germline V gene are SGHTA and FQGNSA. The trim removed 2 bases at V and 1 base at J, leaving 9 bases unmatched. The CDR3 runs to 18 residues. The CDR3 DNA reads TGTGCCAGCAGCTTATATCAGCGGGGGGCCTGGGCCAAAAACATTCAGTACTTC. It encodes CASSLYQRGAWAKNIQYF.

This chain joins TRBV19 and TRBJ2-7; TRBD1 matches at 8 bases. Germline CDR1 and CDR2: LNHDA and SQIVND (reference sequence). This CDR3 is 17 amino acids long. V gave up 5 bases and J gave up 4 bases; unmatched junction bases: 16. Here the CDR3 DNA reads TGTGCCAGTAGTTTAAGGACAGGGCCCTCATTCTTTTACGAGCAGTACTTC. Translation: CASSLRTGPSFFYEQYF.

The count of this clone is one. This chain links TRBV19 with TRBJ1-3; D is unresolved. Trimming removed 8 bases from V and 0 bases from J, with 11 bases in between. The germline V gene has CDR1 LNHDA and CDR2 SQIVND (reference sequence). CDR3 size: 14 residues. Here the CDR3 reads CASSGRFSGNTIYF. CDR3 DNA sequence: TGTGCCAGTTCCGGCAGGTTCTCTGGAAACACCATATATTTT.

V is TRBV18 and J is TRBJ1-2; TRBD1 agrees at 9 bases. This CDR3 has 15 residues. V gave up 7 bases and J gave up 4 bases; unmatched junction bases: 10. Germline V gene lookup returns CDR1 KGHSH and CDR2 LQKENI. The CDR3 loop is CASYRPGQGLYGYTF. The CDR3 DNA is TGTGCCAGCTACCGACCGGGACAGGGCCTCTATGGCTACACCTTC.

CDR3 sequence (DNA): TGTGCCACCAGTGAACTTCGGAGGGGAAGGGAGCAGCCCCAGCATTTT. Its protein product is CATSELRRGREQPQHF. The rearrangement joins TRBV24-1 to TRBJ1-5; D may be TRBD1 (5 bases). V lost 4 bases and J lost 7, with 19 bases in between. The CDR3 totals 16 residues. Per the germline V gene, CDR1 is KGHDR and CDR2 is SFDVKD.

This clone has just one count. J is TRBJ2-7 and V is TRBV4-1; 9 nucleotides agree with TRBD2. The CDR3 has 15 amino acids. The ends lost 2 bases at V and 0 bases at J; junction bases unmatched: 2. Looked up from germline, CDR1 is MGHRA and CDR2 is YSYEKL. Here the CDR3 reads CASSQSLAGSYEQYF. CDR3 coding DNA: TGCGCCAGCAGCCAATCACTAGCGGGCTCCTACGAGCAGTACTTC.

This clone was counted a single time. This sequence joins TRBV30 and TRBJ2-2; 13 bases match TRBD2. CDR1 GTSNPN and CDR2 SVGIG come from the germline V gene (reference sequence). The CDR3 contains 20 residues. Trimming removed 1 base from V and 6 bases from J; junction bases left unmatched: 17. CDR3 bases: TGTGCCTGGAGTGACTACGCATCCTTGACTAGCGGGGGGAAAGCCGGGGAGCTGTTTTTT. This translates into CAWSDYASLTSGGKAGELFF.

This clone was counted only a few times. The gene calls are TRBV12-3 or TRBV12-4 and TRBJ1-1; D gene uncertain. This CDR3 has 11 residues. The V and J ends lost 7 bases and 0 bases respectively, with 3 bases between them. The CDR3 DNA is TGTGCCAGCACTATGAACACTGAAGCTTTCTTT. Its protein is CASTMNTEAFF.